This section outlines one T cell receptor beta chain sequence together with its context. Other nucleotide sequences in the sample specify the same CDR3. This sample stems from a study of blood T cell repertoires in COVID-19. Whole-study context: Researchers got acute and convalescent COVID-19 samples from the United States, Italy and Spain. PBMCs, B-cell-depleted T cells, or T cells were the source of the cDNA or gDNA that made up the material.

In the original workflow: Nucleated cell counts were estimated from reference gene primer amplification. This table comes from immunoSEQ multiplex PCR, and its TCRdb copy is limited to in-frame clones, with some not included. V and J calls and clone size are as listed in that table; D and trimming were resolved from the DNA. The sample records roughly 150,000 clones, 85% to 90% being singletons. Sequencing used peripheral blood. The receptor's source is a man aged 55-75 years with active or convalescent COVID-19.

CDR3 nucleotides: TGCGCCAGCAGCTTGGGACAGGGGGGATACGAGCAGTACTTC. Amino acids: CASSLGQGGYEQYF. The V and J genes are TRBV5-1 and TRBJ2-7; TRBD1 matches 9 bases. The germline V gene encodes CDR1 SGHRS and CDR2 YFSETQ. V was clipped by 0 bases and J by 4 bases; unmatched bases: 2. CDR3 length equals 14 residues.